This TCR beta chain is drawn from a study of response to subunit inactivated influenza vaccine. There are 17 residues in the CDR3. Germline CDR1 reads SQVTM; CDR2 reads ANQGSEA. Trimming cost V 6 bases and J 0 bases; bases outside gene matches: 14. TCRdb itself ran the RT-PCR reads through MiXCR, one entry per CDR3 protein. The sample holds about 780,000 distinct CDR3 sequences, 18% seen once. The study, taken as a whole, reports: T cells newly recruited by each seasonal influenza vaccination are few, the authors suggested.

Points on this clonotype: As yet, its antigen is unknown.

This TCR was recovered from a man over 45 who received an inactivated influenza vaccine. V is TRBV29-1 and J is TRBJ2-1; TRBD2 agrees at 7 bases. Sequencing was performed on PBMCs from blood, taken about 5 days after vaccination. CDR3 residues: CSVGLKGTRGSYNEQFF. The CDR3 nucleotides read TGCAGCGTGGGACTAAAGGGGACTCGAGGCTCCTACAATGAGCAGTTCTTC.